The rows below give T cell receptor beta chains drawn from one sample of a study of T cell repertoires in cytomegalovirus infection. TCRdb re-called the reads with MiXCR, one entry per CDR3 protein. The sample shows 450,000 to 600,000 distinct CDR3 sequences, over 9% of them seen only once. Sequenced material: PBMCs. These receptors came from a human donor in good health (CMV status not recorded). Some clones in this sample may be carry-over from other donors' samples. Each CDR3 is given with its conserved first and last residue. Each record gives: D gene, J gene, clone size, V gene, CDR3 protein, CDR3 DNA. The D gene is left open where the match is weak. Clone size is given for some rows only: seen once, a few or many times, or a class if the clone is expanded.

D gene: TRBD1
J gene: TRBJ1-2
clone size: many
V gene: TRBV7-9
CDR3 protein: CASRSGQGFGGYTF
CDR3 DNA: TGTGCCAGCAGATCGGGACAGGGTTTCGGTGGCTACACCTTC

D gene: TRBD1
J gene: TRBJ2-2
clone size: many
V gene: TRBV7-2
CDR3 protein: CASSLAGGRPNTGELFF
CDR3 DNA: TGTGCCAGCAGCTTAGCAGGGGGCAGACCGAACACCGGGGAGCTGTTTTTT

D gene: .
J gene: TRBJ1-1
clone size: many
V gene: TRBV7-9
CDR3 protein: CASSLAVAAGPTEAFF
CDR3 DNA: TGTGCCAGCAGCTTAGCAGTAGCGGCGGGTCCCACTGAAGCTTTCTTT

D gene: TRBD1
J gene: TRBJ1-1
clone size: many
V gene: TRBV2
CDR3 protein: CASRDGDSMMNTEAFF
CDR3 DNA: TGTGCCAGCAGGGATGGGGACAGTATGATGAACACTGAAGCTTTCTTT

D gene: .
J gene: TRBJ1-3
clone size: many
V gene: TRBV20-1
CDR3 protein: CSVRSAALGNTIYF
CDR3 DNA: TGCAGTGTTCGGTCCGCAGCCCTTGGAAACACCATATATTTT

D gene: .
J gene: TRBJ1-2
clone size: many
V gene: TRBV7-2
CDR3 protein: CASSPSGRNYGYTF
CDR3 DNA: TGTGCCAGCAGCCCTAGCGGGCGTAACTATGGCTACACCTTC

D gene: .
J gene: TRBJ2-3
clone size: few
V gene: TRBV2
CDR3 protein: CASSGVGQGDTQYF
CDR3 DNA: TGTGCCAGCAGTGGAGTCGGTCAAGGAGATACGCAGTATTTT

D gene: TRBD1
J gene: TRBJ1-6
clone size: .
V gene: TRBV20-1
CDR3 protein: CSARTGDSPLHF
CDR3 DNA: TGCAGTGCTAGGACAGGGGATTCACCCCTCCACTTT

D gene: .
J gene: TRBJ1-3
clone size: few
V gene: TRBV7-9
CDR3 protein: CASSFSAGLSGKGNTIYF
CDR3 DNA: TGTGCCAGCAGCTTCTCGGCAGGGTTGAGTGGAAAGGGAAACACCATATATTTT

D gene: TRBD2
J gene: TRBJ2-1
clone size: .
V gene: TRBV27
CDR3 protein: CASSSGRNNEQFF
CDR3 DNA: TGTGCCAGCAGTAGCGGGAGGAACAATGAGCAGTTCTTC

D gene: .
J gene: TRBJ2-1
clone size: few
V gene: TRBV15
CDR3 protein: CATSRDSQRFAAGRGLNEQFF
CDR3 DNA: TGTGCCACCAGCAGAGACTCCCAACGTTTCGCGGCAGGAAGGGGGTTGAATGAGCAGTTCTTC

D gene: TRBD2
J gene: TRBJ2-5
clone size: few
V gene: TRBV3-1
CDR3 protein: CASSQEETSGKETQYF
CDR3 DNA: TGTGCCAGCAGCCAAGAGGAGACTAGCGGAAAAGAGACCCAGTACTTC

D gene: .
J gene: TRBJ2-2
clone size: many
V gene: TRBV9
CDR3 protein: CASSVVVGAGELFF
CDR3 DNA: TGTGCCAGCAGCGTAGTGGTAGGGGCCGGGGAGCTGTTTTTT

D gene: .
J gene: TRBJ1-2
clone size: few
V gene: TRBV4-2
CDR3 protein: CASSQDGQARGYTF
CDR3 DNA: TGTGCCAGCAGCCAAGATGGGCAGGCTAGGGGCTACACCTTC

D gene: .
J gene: TRBJ2-7
clone size: few
V gene: TRBV7-9
CDR3 protein: CASSLTSSREQYF
CDR3 DNA: TGTGCCAGCAGCTTAACTTCTTCCAGGGAGCAGTACTTC

D gene: .
J gene: TRBJ2-3
clone size: many
V gene: TRBV19
CDR3 protein: CASTTGVGILADTQYF
CDR3 DNA: TGTGCCAGTACCACCGGTGTGGGGATCCTAGCAGATACGCAGTATTTT

D gene: .
J gene: TRBJ2-3
clone size: .
V gene: TRBV6-5
CDR3 protein: CASRPYGTDSLDTQYF
CDR3 DNA: TGTGCCAGCAGACCTTATGGGACTGACTCTCTAGATACGCAGTATTTT

D gene: .
J gene: TRBJ1-6
clone size: few
V gene: TRBV7-9
CDR3 protein: CASSPLNSPLHF
CDR3 DNA: TGTGCCAGCAGCCCACTGAATTCACCCCTCCACTTT

D gene: TRBD1
J gene: TRBJ1-6
clone size: few
V gene: TRBV7-3
CDR3 protein: CASSSGTVGNSPLHF
CDR3 DNA: TGTGCCAGCAGCTCCGGGACAGTCGGAAATTCACCCCTCCACTTT

D gene: .
J gene: TRBJ1-6
clone size: .
V gene: TRBV20-1
CDR3 protein: CSAKVRSSYNSPLHF
CDR3 DNA: TGCAGTGCTAAGGTCCGGAGCTCCTATAATTCACCCCTCCACTTT

D gene: .
J gene: TRBJ2-3
clone size: many
V gene: TRBV6-6
CDR3 protein: CASSWPTGITQYF
CDR3 DNA: TGTGCCAGCAGTTGGCCGACTGGAATTACGCAGTATTTT

D gene: .
J gene: TRBJ2-5
clone size: many
V gene: TRBV12-3/TRBV12-4
CDR3 protein: CASSDSTRETQYF
CDR3 DNA: TGTGCCAGCAGTGACAGCACCCGAGAGACCCAGTACTTC

D gene: .
J gene: TRBJ1-4
clone size: many
V gene: TRBV28
CDR3 protein: CASSLVANEKLFF
CDR3 DNA: TGTGCCAGCAGCTTGGTTGCTAATGAAAAACTGTTTTTT

D gene: .
J gene: TRBJ2-5
clone size: many
V gene: TRBV12-3/TRBV12-4
CDR3 protein: CASASRRGTSKETQYF
CDR3 DNA: TGTGCCAGCGCGTCACGTAGGGGTACCAGCAAAGAGACCCAGTACTTC

D gene: TRBD1
J gene: TRBJ2-2
clone size: few
V gene: TRBV11-2
CDR3 protein: CASTQTDRANTGELFF
CDR3 DNA: TGTGCCAGCACCCAAACTGACAGGGCGAACACCGGGGAGCTGTTTTTT

D gene: TRBD1
J gene: TRBJ1-1
clone size: many
V gene: TRBV25-1
CDR3 protein: CASSYETGGLAEAFF
CDR3 DNA: TGTGCCAGCAGTTACGAAACAGGGGGCTTGGCTGAAGCTTTCTTT

D gene: .
J gene: TRBJ1-4
clone size: few
V gene: TRBV5-1
CDR3 protein: CASSSQVVAPNEKLFF
CDR3 DNA: TGCGCCAGCAGCTCCCAGGTGGTTGCCCCAAATGAAAAACTGTTTTTT

D gene: TRBD1
J gene: TRBJ1-5
clone size: many
V gene: TRBV5-1
CDR3 protein: CASSLTGEVSQPQHF
CDR3 DNA: TGCGCCAGCAGCTTGACAGGGGAGGTCAGTCAGCCCCAGCATTTT

D gene: .
J gene: TRBJ1-5
clone size: many
V gene: TRBV19
CDR3 protein: CASTPTNQYQPQHF
CDR3 DNA: TGTGCCAGTACTCCGACAAACCAATATCAGCCCCAGCATTTT

D gene: .
J gene: TRBJ2-1
clone size: many
V gene: TRBV10-3
CDR3 protein: CAISSREGPNYNEQFF
CDR3 DNA: TGTGCCATCAGTTCCCGTGAGGGCCCGAACTACAATGAGCAGTTCTTC

D gene: .
J gene: TRBJ1-1
clone size: many
V gene: TRBV7-3
CDR3 protein: CASSPYGRGNTEAFF
CDR3 DNA: TGTGCCAGCAGCCCGTACGGAAGAGGGAACACTGAAGCTTTCTTT

D gene: .
J gene: TRBJ2-3
clone size: few
V gene: TRBV10-3
CDR3 protein: CAISVEWGDGTDTQYF
CDR3 DNA: TGTGCCATCAGTGTAGAATGGGGGGACGGCACAGATACGCAGTATTTT

D gene: .
J gene: TRBJ2-2
clone size: .
V gene: TRBV28
CDR3 protein: CASSWQVKHTGELFF
CDR3 DNA: TGTGCCAGCAGTTGGCAGGTTAAGCACACCGGGGAGCTGTTTTTT

D gene: TRBD2
J gene: TRBJ2-5
clone size: many
V gene: TRBV11-3
CDR3 protein: CASSPGLAGWETQYF
CDR3 DNA: TGTGCCAGCAGCCCGGGACTAGCGGGATGGGAGACCCAGTACTTC

D gene: .
J gene: TRBJ1-1
clone size: once
V gene: TRBV2
CDR3 protein: CANPGGLGEAFF
CDR3 DNA: TGTGCCAACCCTGGGGGGCTGGGTGAAGCTTTCTTT

D gene: TRBD1
J gene: TRBJ1-1
clone size: many
V gene: TRBV19
CDR3 protein: CASSIEGQIMNTEAFF
CDR3 DNA: TGTGCCAGTAGTATAGAGGGACAGATTATGAACACTGAAGCTTTCTTT

D gene: .
J gene: TRBJ1-1
clone size: .
V gene: TRBV29-1
CDR3 protein: CSVSRALNTEAFF
CDR3 DNA: TGCAGCGTATCACGGGCATTGAACACTGAAGCTTTCTTT

D gene: .
J gene: TRBJ2-6
clone size: .
V gene: TRBV5-1
CDR3 protein: CASRDPIGANVLTF
CDR3 DNA: TGCGCCAGCAGGGACCCCATTGGGGCCAACGTCCTGACTTTC

D gene: TRBD1
J gene: TRBJ2-1
clone size: .
V gene: TRBV7-9
CDR3 protein: CASSFRGTGANEQFF
CDR3 DNA: TGTGCCAGCAGCTTTAGGGGGACAGGGGCGAATGAGCAGTTCTTC

D gene: TRBD2
J gene: TRBJ2-5
clone size: many
V gene: TRBV10-3
CDR3 protein: CAISGAGGQETQYF
CDR3 DNA: TGTGCCATCAGTGGAGCGGGGGGGCAAGAGACCCAGTACTTC

D gene: .
J gene: TRBJ2-6
clone size: few
V gene: TRBV29-1
CDR3 protein: CSVEDRRKSSGANVLTF
CDR3 DNA: TGCAGCGTTGAAGATCGGAGGAAGAGCTCTGGGGCCAACGTCCTGACTTTC

D gene: .
J gene: TRBJ1-3
clone size: .
V gene: TRBV28
CDR3 protein: CASSSLGRPSGNTIYF
CDR3 DNA: TGTGCCAGCAGTTCCTTGGGCCGCCCGTCGGGAAACACCATATATTTT

D gene: TRBD1
J gene: TRBJ1-5
clone size: many
V gene: TRBV24-1
CDR3 protein: CATTNRGAQPQHF
CDR3 DNA: TGTGCCACCACTAACAGGGGTGCTCAGCCCCAGCATTTT

D gene: .
J gene: TRBJ2-2
clone size: many
V gene: TRBV24-1
CDR3 protein: CATSDGQPARTGELFF
CDR3 DNA: TGTGCCACCAGTGACGGACAGCCCGCCAGAACCGGGGAGCTGTTTTTT

D gene: .
J gene: TRBJ2-5
clone size: many
V gene: TRBV7-2
CDR3 protein: CASSGRLQGETQYF
CDR3 DNA: TGTGCCAGCAGCGGCCGTCTGCAGGGGGAGACCCAGTACTTC

D gene: TRBD1
J gene: TRBJ1-1
clone size: .
V gene: TRBV30
CDR3 protein: CAWSRGQRSTEAFF
CDR3 DNA: TGTGCCTGGAGTAGGGGACAGAGGTCGACTGAAGCTTTCTTT

D gene: .
J gene: TRBJ2-5
clone size: few
V gene: TRBV5-1
CDR3 protein: CASSADPSQETQYF
CDR3 DNA: TGCGCCAGCAGCGCCGACCCGTCCCAAGAGACCCAGTACTTC